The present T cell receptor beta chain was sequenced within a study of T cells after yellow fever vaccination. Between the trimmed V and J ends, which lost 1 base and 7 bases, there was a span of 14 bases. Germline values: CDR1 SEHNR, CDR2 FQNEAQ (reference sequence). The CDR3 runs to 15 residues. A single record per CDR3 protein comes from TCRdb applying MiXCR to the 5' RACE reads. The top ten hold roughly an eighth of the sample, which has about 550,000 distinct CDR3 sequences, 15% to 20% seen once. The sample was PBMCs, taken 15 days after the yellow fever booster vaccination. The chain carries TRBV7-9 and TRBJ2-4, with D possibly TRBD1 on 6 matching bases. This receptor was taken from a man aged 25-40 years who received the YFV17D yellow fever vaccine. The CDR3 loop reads CASSLGAGDMNIQYF. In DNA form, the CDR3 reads TGTGCCAGCAGCTTAGGAGCAGGGGATATGAACATTCAGTACTTC. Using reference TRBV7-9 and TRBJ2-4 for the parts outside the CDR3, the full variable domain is DTGVSQNPRHKITKRGQNVTFRCDPISEHNRLYWYRQTLGQGPEFLTYFQNEAQLEKSRLLSDRFSAERPKGSFSTLEIQRTEQGDSAMYLCASSLGAGDMNIQYFGAGTRLSVL.